This T cell receptor beta chain was recorded in a study of lymphopenia after photon versus proton radiotherapy (dated by TCRdb to about 2019). With respect to the entire study: The study compared the immunological effects of photon versus proton radiation therapy in patients with gastrointestinal tumors who developed high-grade lymphopenia. The cohort included about 18 patients with gastrointestinal tumors who developed lymphopenia after receiving either photon or proton therapy. The goal of the study was to characterize the differences between the two radiation modalities in how they affect the immune system. Broader findings and caveats from the paper: Among patients across the cohort who died, overall survival time showed an inverse correlation with a larger post-nadir drop in TCR diversity. The survival association was examined only in patients who died, and the authors described better survival with proton therapy as a possibility, not as a demonstrated result. After the lymphocyte count nadir, photon-treated repertoires showed oligoclonal expansion, especially of CD8+ Temra cells, which drove the drop in diversity. Proton-treated patients stayed relatively stable during treatment, while photon-treated patients lost naive T cells and TCR diversity and gained effector/memory populations.

The library was generated by the immunoSEQ multiplex PCR assay. Alongside multiparametric flow cytometry, deep sequencing of rearranged TCR beta loci was used to profile the T cell repertoires. TCRdb retrieved this table from immuneACCESS and kept in-frame rearrangements only. Not all clones are present; in checked studies, unresolved V genes account for under half, and no reason is known for the remainder. The sample has 50,000 to 60,000 clones on record, 92% of them singletons. About a sixth of the sample comes from the top ten. This clone was seen just once. Its antigen remains unidentified. Base-call qualities are not available, and no considerably larger clone is one nucleotide away. Sample: peripheral blood, taken from a patient treated with photon-based radiotherapy. The receptor was derived from a woman aged 40-49 years with cholangiocarcinoma.

CDR3 loop: CASSLPRGALSYTF. The DNA sequence is given as TGTGCCAGCAGCCTCCCCCGCGGGGCCTTGAGTTACACCTTC. The V and J genes are TRBV5-6 and TRBJ1-2; 5 matching bases give a weak D call of TRBD1. V gives up 4 bases and J gives up 11 bases, and the segment between their germline ends measures 21 bases. From a lookup of the germline V gene, CDR1 and CDR2 are SGHDT and YYEEEE. The CDR3 runs 14 amino acids, cysteine and phenylalanine included. The read is trimmed to its CDR3 DNA, 42 bases read in frame from base 1.